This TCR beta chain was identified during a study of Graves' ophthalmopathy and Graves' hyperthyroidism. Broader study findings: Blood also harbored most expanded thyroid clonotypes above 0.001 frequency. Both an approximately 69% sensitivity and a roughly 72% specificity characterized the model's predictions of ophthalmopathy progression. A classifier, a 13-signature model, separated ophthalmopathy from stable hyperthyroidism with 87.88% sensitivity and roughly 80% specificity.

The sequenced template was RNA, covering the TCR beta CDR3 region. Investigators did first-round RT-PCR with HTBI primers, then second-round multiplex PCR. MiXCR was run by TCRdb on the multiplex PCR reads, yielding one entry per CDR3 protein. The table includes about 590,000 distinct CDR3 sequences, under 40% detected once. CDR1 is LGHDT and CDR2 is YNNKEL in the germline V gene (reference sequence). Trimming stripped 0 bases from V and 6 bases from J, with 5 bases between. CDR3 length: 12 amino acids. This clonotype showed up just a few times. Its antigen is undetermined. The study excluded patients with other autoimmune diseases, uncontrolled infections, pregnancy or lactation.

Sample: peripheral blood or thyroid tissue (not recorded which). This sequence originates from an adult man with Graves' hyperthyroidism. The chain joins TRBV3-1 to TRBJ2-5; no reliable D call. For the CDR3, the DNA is TGTGCCAGCAGCCAAGAGTGGCAGACCCAGTACTTC. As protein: CASSQEWQTQYF.